The sequence of this T cell receptor beta chain was determined in a study of beta chain features in type 1 diabetes. This clone turned up a few times. What was sequenced were expressed TCRB transcripts, since all of the isolated RNA had been reverse transcribed. The data were produced by immunoSEQ multiplex PCR, yet TCRdb's version contains in-frame clones alone and is incomplete. The sample includes fewer than 150,000 clones, about 7.1% of them seen just once. V lost 5 bases to trimming and J lost 5 bases; unmatched junction nucleotides: 11. Germline values: CDR1 MNHNY, CDR2 SVGAGI (reference sequence). CDR3 length: 15 amino acids. The collection from each donor was one heparinised blood draw averaging around 100 mL.

Source material: central memory CD4+ T cells from blood. The genes are TRBV6-6 and TRBJ2-7, with TRBD2 identical over 8 bases. This clonotype was sampled from a woman aged 25-40 years in good health. The CDR3 here is CASSPLGAGVNEQYF. CDR3 sequence (DNA): TGTGCCAGCAGTCCCTTAGGAGCGGGAGTTAACGAGCAGTACTTC.